These 10 T cell receptor beta chains were all obtained from the same sample, sequenced in a study of blood T cell repertoires in COVID-19 (dated by TCRdb to 2018 to 2021). Library method: the immunoSEQ multiplex PCR assay. This is the immuneACCESS table as TCRdb keeps it, with only in-frame sequences that have V and J called. A part of the clones is gone; compared with another copy, unresolved V genes explain less than half, and the rest is unexplained. Within this sample are around 140,000 clones, with 70% to 90% of them counted one time only. The biggest ten clones account for about 2.6% of the sample. What was sequenced was peripheral blood. Source of these receptors: a human donor with acute or convalescent COVID-19. The donor label of this sample is uncertain.

The rearrangement uses TRBV5-1 and TRBJ1-4; 12 nucleotides match TRBD1. From germline, CDR1 is SGHRS and CDR2 YFSETQ. There are 15 residues in the CDR3. V gave up 4 bases and J gave up 7 bases; unmatched junction bases: 5. DNA of the CDR3: TGCGCCAGCAGCCCAGGGACAGGGGGCGGTGAAAAACTGTTTTTT. Amino acid sequence: CASSPGTGGGEKLFF.

V usage is TRBV7-2 and J usage is TRBJ1-2; no definite D call. CDR1 SGHTA and CDR2 FQGNSA come from the germline V gene. Trimming took 4 bases from V and 5 from J, leaving 14 bases between them. This CDR3 region has 14 residues. The CDR3 DNA is TGTGCCAGCAGCTCCCGGAACCCCGGGTATGGCTACACCTTC. This translates into CASSSRNPGYGYTF.

In its sample, this clone was seen a few times. The chain links TRBV10-3 to TRBJ2-3; D gene unclear. CDR3 size: 12 residues. Germline values: CDR1 ENHRY, CDR2 SYGVKD. The V gene lost 3 bases and the J gene lost 3 bases, with 4 bases spanning the gap. DNA for the CDR3: TGTGCCATCAGTGAACTGACAGATACGCAGTATTTT. This gives the protein CAISELTDTQYF.

The chain couples TRBV12-5 to TRBJ1-1; 10 bases agree with TRBD1. J lost 1 base, V lost 2 bases, and 4 bases had no gene match. The CDR3 consists of 16 residues. Germline CDR1 LGHNT, CDR2 FRNRAP. CDR3 coding DNA: TGTGCTAGTGGTTTGTTCCGGGACAGGGGGAACACTGAAGCTTTCTTT. It encodes CASGLFRDRGNTEAFF.

The rearrangement joins TRBV10-3 to TRBJ1-1, with 7 bases identical to TRBD1. The CDR3 consists of 15 residues. Trimming cost V 6 bases and J 4 bases; bases outside gene matches: 11. Germline V gene sequence: CDR1 ENHRY, CDR2 SYGVKD. The CDR3 protein is CAIRGMTGSTTEAFF. For the CDR3, the DNA is TGTGCCATCAGGGGCATGACAGGGTCTACCACTGAAGCTTTCTTT.

Only a few counts were recorded for this clone. V is TRBV27 and J is TRBJ2-7, with TRBD1 as a possible D gene (7 bases). V lost 6 bases, J lost 2 bases, and 14 bases lay in between. Germline V gene sequence: CDR1 MNHEY, CDR2 SMNVEV (reference sequence). The CDR3 runs to 14 residues. The CDR3 here is CASRRRDSPYEQYF. The CDR3 nucleotides are TGTGCCAGCAGGAGGAGGGACAGCCCCTACGAGCAGTACTTC.

In this sample, this clone turned up once. The chain has TRBV7-3 and TRBJ1-5; D not resolved. Germline-derived CDR1 and CDR2 are SGHTA and FQGTGA. This CDR3 region has 15 residues. V lost 1 base and J lost 7, with 14 bases in between. In DNA, the CDR3 is TGTGCCAGCAGCTTAAATGTGGGCGCGGGGCAGCCCCAGCATTTT. It codes for CASSLNVGAGQPQHF.

The chain recombines TRBV11-2 with TRBJ2-4; possibly TRBD2 for D (6 bases). The germline V gene encodes CDR1 SGHAT and CDR2 FQNNGV. V lost 4 bases to trimming and J lost 6 bases, with 25 bases between them. The CDR3 is 18 amino acids. The CDR3 loop is CASSSLAGLNLLRNIQYF. The CDR3 DNA follows: TGTGCCAGCAGCTCACTGGCGGGACTTAATCTATTAAGAAACATTCAGTACTTC.

The V gene is TRBV3-1 (or the pseudogene TRBV3-2), the J gene TRBJ1-5; 10 nucleotides align to TRBD1. This CDR3 contains 14 residues. Trimming took 3 bases from V and 6 from J; bases not matched to a gene: 2. Germline loops: CDR1 LGHDT, CDR2 YNNKEL (reference sequence). CDR3 nucleotide sequence: TGTGCCAGCAGCCAGACAGGGGGCTTTCAGCCCCAGCATTTT. This sequence encodes CASSQTGGFQPQHF.

The V call is TRBV2, the J call TRBJ2-2; TRBD1 matches 8 bases. Trimming took 4 bases from V and 5 from J; bases not matched to a gene: 6. The length of the CDR3 is 15 residues. Germline V gene lookup returns CDR1 SNHLY and CDR2 FYNNEI. The CDR3 DNA sequence: TGTGCCAGCAGTGTACAGGGGGTTTTTACCGGGGAGCTGTTTTTT. This translates into CASSVQGVFTGELFF.